One sample yielded the 17 T cell receptor beta chains listed below, sequenced in a study of cytomegalovirus exposure and HLA in healthy donors. PCR employed 60 Vbeta and 13 Jbeta primers. Method: immunoSEQ multiplex PCR; TCRdb's copy keeps in-frame clones and lacks some. This table has tens of thousands of clones, roughly 76% appearing once. Sample: PBMCs. The receptor source for this set is a woman younger than 45 in good health and CMV-seronegative.

This chain links TRBV19 with TRBJ2-6; TRBD2 agrees at 14 bases. CDR3 size: 18 residues. V lost 3 bases and J lost 2; bases outside the gene matches: 3. Germline V gene data show CDR1 as LNHDA and CDR2 as SQIVND (reference sequence). CDR3 coding DNA: TGTGCCAGTAGTATCGGGACTAGCGGGAGACCTGGGGCCAACGTCCTGACTTTC. Residues: CASSIGTSGRPGANVLTF.

V usage is TRBV2 and J usage is TRBJ2-2; 12 bases align to TRBD2. V trimming: 7 bases; J trimming: 5 bases; junction bases outside the gene matches: 5. The germline CDR1 and CDR2 sequences are SNHLY and FYNNEI. The length of the CDR3 is 15 residues. The CDR3 sequence is CASTGLAGRTGELFF. The CDR3 region has the DNA TGTGCCAGCACCGGACTAGCGGGACGTACCGGGGAGCTGTTTTTT.

This rearrangement joins TRBV11-2 to TRBJ2-2; D perhaps matches TRBD1 (5 bases). CDR1 is SGHAT, CDR2 FQNNGV, per germline. V lost 5 bases to trimming and J lost 4 bases, with 14 bases between them. The CDR3 runs to 15 residues. CDR3 coding DNA: TGTGCCAGCAGCCCCGCAGGGTCCGGCACCGGGGAGCTGTTTTTT. It translates to CASSPAGSGTGELFF.

The gene calls are TRBV11-2 and TRBJ2-3, with 7 nucleotides matching TRBD1. The CDR3 length is 18 residues. Per germline, CDR1 SGHAT and CDR2 FQNNGV. The ends lost 5 bases at V and 0 bases at J; junction bases unmatched: 14. The CDR3 protein is CASSRGQVTILSTDTQYF. As DNA, the CDR3 is TGTGCCAGCAGCCGAGGACAGGTGACCATCCTTAGCACAGATACGCAGTATTTT. The variable domain in full, completed from reference TRBV11-2 and TRBJ2-3, reads EAGVAQSPRYKIIEKRQSVAFWCNPISGHATLYWYQQILGQGPKLLIQFQNNGVVDDSQLPKDRFSAERLKGVDSTLKIQPAKLEDSAVYLCASSRGQVTILSTDTQYFGPGTRLTVL.

The V and J genes are TRBV5-4 and TRBJ1-1; no reliable D call. Germline loops: CDR1 SGHNT, CDR2 YYREEE (reference sequence). Trimming left V 0 bases short and J 3 bases short, with 15 bases between. The CDR3 consists of 16 residues. The CDR3 bases are TGTGCCAGCAGCTTGGCCCGCGCCCGGGGAGACACTGAAGCTTTCTTT. Translation gives CASSLARARGDTEAFF.

The rearrangement joins TRBV2 to TRBJ2-1; 9 bases fit TRBD2. This CDR3 region has 14 residues. V lost 2 bases, J lost 5 bases, and 1 base stayed unmatched. Germline V gives CDR1 SNHLY, CDR2 FYNNEI. The CDR3 sequence: CASSEIAGDNEQFF. CDR3 coding DNA: TGTGCCAGCAGTGAAATAGCGGGAGACAATGAGCAGTTCTTC. Full variable domain (remainder filled in from reference TRBV2 and TRBJ2-1): EPEVTQTPSHQVTQMGQEVILRCVPISNHLYFYWYRQILGQKVEFLVSFYNNEISEKSEIFDDQFSVERPDGSNFTLKIRSTKLEDSAMYFCASSEIAGDNEQFFGPGTRLTVL.

This clone was counted a single time. This sequence joins TRBV5-1 and TRBJ1-4; tentatively, D is TRBD1 (6 bases). The CDR3 sequence is 15 residues long. V was cut by 4 bases and J by 3 bases, with 13 bases left in between. The germline gives CDR1 SGHRS, CDR2 YFSETQ. For the CDR3, the DNA is TGCGCCAGCAGCGCCACAGGGCCGGCTAATGAAAAACTGTTTTTT. It specifies CASSATGPANEKLFF.

This clone occurred a few times. V and J are TRBV7-9 and TRBJ2-1; D is uncertain. The CDR3 extends over 12 amino acids. V was cut by 2 bases and J by 5 bases, with 4 bases left in between. Germline CDR1 SEHNR, CDR2 FQNEAQ (reference sequence). As DNA, the CDR3 is TGTGCCAGCAGCTTAAGCCACAATGAGCAGTTCTTC. It codes for CASSLSHNEQFF. The variable domain in full, completed from reference TRBV7-9 and TRBJ2-1, reads DTGVSQNPRHKITKRGQNVTFRCDPISEHNRLYWYRQTLGQGPEFLTYFQNEAQLEKSRLLSDRFSAERPKGSFSTLEIQRTEQGDSAMYLCASSLSHNEQFFGPGTRLTVL.

The chain has TRBV5-1 and TRBJ2-3, with D possibly being TRBD2 (6 bases). This CDR3 has 14 residues. The germline V gene has CDR1 SGHRS and CDR2 YFSETQ. Trimming stripped 7 bases from V and 2 bases from J, with 14 bases between. Written as DNA, the CDR3 is TGCGCCAGCGCGGGGCAAAAACACACAGATACGCAGTATTTT. This gives the protein CASAGQKHTDTQYF.

The V gene is TRBV5-1, the J gene TRBJ2-1; possibly TRBD2 for D (5 bases). V shed 4 bases and J shed 9 bases, with 20 bases lying between them. This CDR3 has 15 amino acids. Germline V gives CDR1 SGHRS, CDR2 YFSETQ. The CDR3 here is CASSLAAKGSSEQFF. The CDR3 coding sequence is TGCGCCAGCAGCCTGGCGGCTAAAGGGAGCAGTGAGCAGTTCTTC.

This clone was counted a few times. This chain connects TRBV19 to TRBJ2-2, with 8 bases identical to TRBD2. CDR1 and CDR2 (germline): LNHDA, SQIVND (reference sequence). With V trimmed by 7 bases and J by 4 bases, 8 bases remained unmatched. The CDR3 extends over 15 amino acids. The CDR3 DNA sequence: TGTGCCAGTATGACCGGGACTAGGAGCACCGGGGAGCTGTTTTTT. This sequence encodes CASMTGTRSTGELFF.

This clone has just one count. At one end, the junction sequence differs from germline, possibly due to a read error. The V and J genes are TRBV7-9 and TRBJ1-4; D call uncertain. The CDR3 has 15 amino acids. CDR1 is SEHNR, CDR2 FQNEAQ, per germline (reference sequence). Written as DNA, the CDR3 is TGTTCCAGCAGCTTGCTGAGGGTAACTGGCGAAAAACTGTTTTTT. As protein: CSSSLLRVTGEKLFF.

The chain joins TRBV30 to TRBJ1-5, with TRBD1 identical over 7 bases. The CDR3 length is 15 residues. The germline V gene encodes CDR1 GTSNPN and CDR2 SVGIG (reference sequence). V shed 1 base, J shed 3 bases, and the junction held 6 bases outside the gene matches. The CDR3 loop reads CAWSGSGGNNQPQHF. The CDR3 nucleotides read TGTGCCTGGAGTGGATCAGGGGGGAACAATCAGCCCCAGCATTTT.

This clone came up a few times. The genes are TRBV5-3 and TRBJ2-6; 8 nucleotides align to TRBD1. TRBV5-3 is an open reading frame whose function is uncertain. The CDR3 spans 24 residues. V was clipped by 4 bases and J by 0 bases; unmatched bases: 27. The CDR3 region is CARSRRTGPLPGRIPLSGANVLTF. The DNA for the CDR3 is TGTGCCAGAAGCCGTAGGACAGGGCCGTTACCCGGGAGAATCCCCCTCTCTGGGGCCAACGTCCTGACTTTC.

In DNA form, the CDR3 reads TGTGCCAGTAGTAGGGGGGAGTACGAAGCTTTCTTT. This encodes CASSRGEYEAFF. This sequence joins TRBV19 and TRBJ1-1, with D tentatively TRBD1 (5 bases). With 4 bases removed from V and 8 bases from J, the gap between germline ends came to 11 bases. Germline loops: CDR1 LNHDA, CDR2 SQIVND (reference sequence). The CDR3 length is 12 residues. Drawing the rest from reference TRBV19 and TRBJ1-1, the complete variable domain is DGGITQSPKYLFRKEGQNVTLSCEQNLNHDAMYWYRQDPGQGLRLIYYSQIVNDFQKGDIAEGYSVSREKKESFPLTVTSAQKNPTAFYLCASSRGEYEAFFGQGTRLTVV.

The rearrangement joins TRBV6-1 to TRBJ1-5; D not certain. Germline values: CDR1 MNHNS, CDR2 SASEGT. This CDR3 is 13 amino acids long. The V end was cut by 5 bases, the J end by 4 bases, with 9 bases between. The CDR3, as DNA: TGTGCCAGCAGTTTTTCTGAGAATCAGCCCCAGCATTTT. It encodes CASSFSENQPQHF.

V usage is TRBV27 and J usage is TRBJ1-5; D perhaps matches TRBD1 (5 bases). With 2 bases removed from V and 6 bases from J, the gap between germline ends came to 11 bases. The length of the CDR3 is 14 residues. Germline V gives CDR1 MNHEY, CDR2 SMNVEV (reference sequence). The CDR3 nucleotides read TGTGCCAGCAGTTTAACCGGCAGGGCTCAGCCCCAGCATTTT. Its protein is CASSLTGRAQPQHF.